The T cell receptor beta chain under discussion was sequenced for a study of cytomegalovirus exposure and HLA in healthy donors. Details on this clone: No antigen is known for it.

Regarding the study as a whole: Specificity for CMV antigens was confirmed in vitro for a few of the CMV-associated chains.

Germline V gene lookup returns CDR1 LGHNA and CDR2 YSLEER. J gave up 0 bases and V 0 bases, and 7 bases lay outside the gene matches. This CDR3 is 18 amino acids long. Profiling relied on immunoSEQ multiplex PCR, and the TCRdb table lists in-frame clones only, not all of them. Among about 170,000 clones, about 83% were seen once, and the ten largest hold 1.4%. This chain connects TRBV4-3 to TRBJ2-4; 8 nucleotides agree with TRBD2. The clonotype was recovered from a woman aged 25 to 39 in good health and CMV-seronegative. The specimen sequenced was PBMCs. CDR3 DNA sequence: TGCGCCAGCAGCCAAGACTGGACTAGCAGCTTAGCCAAAAACATTCAGTACTTC. Translation gives CASSQDWTSSLAKNIQYF.